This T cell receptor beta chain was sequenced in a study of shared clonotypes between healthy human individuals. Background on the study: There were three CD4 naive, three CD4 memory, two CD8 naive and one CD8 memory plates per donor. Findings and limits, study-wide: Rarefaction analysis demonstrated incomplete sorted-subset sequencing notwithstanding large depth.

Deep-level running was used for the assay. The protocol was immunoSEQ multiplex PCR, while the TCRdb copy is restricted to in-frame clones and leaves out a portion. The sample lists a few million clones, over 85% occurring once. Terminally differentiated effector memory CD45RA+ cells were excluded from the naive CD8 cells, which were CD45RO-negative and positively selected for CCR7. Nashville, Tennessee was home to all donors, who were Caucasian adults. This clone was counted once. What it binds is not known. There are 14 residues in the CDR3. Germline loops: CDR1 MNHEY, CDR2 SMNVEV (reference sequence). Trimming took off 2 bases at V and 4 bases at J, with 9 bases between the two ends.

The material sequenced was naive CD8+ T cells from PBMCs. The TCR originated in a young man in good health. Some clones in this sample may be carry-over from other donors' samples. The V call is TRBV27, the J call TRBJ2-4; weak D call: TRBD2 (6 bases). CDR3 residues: CASSLLGGKNIQYF. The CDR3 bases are TGTGCCAGCAGTTTACTCGGAGGGAAAAACATTCAGTACTTC.